This TCR beta chain was captured in a study of regulatory T cells in long-lasting Graves disease. This clonotype has a count of ten or more. Sample time point: newly diagnosed GD, antithyroid drugs for less than 3 months. From RNA extracted from PBMCs, the TCR library was made. Graves' disease diagnoses followed American Thyroid Association guidelines. Investigators prepared the TCR beta libraries by applying iRepertoire HTBI primers and Arm-PCR of CDR3 regions. TCRdb re-analysed the multiplex PCR reads in MiXCR, keeping a single row per CDR3 protein. The sample has about 470,000 distinct CDR3 sequences, around 15% seen once. The length of the CDR3 is 11 residues. Trimming cost V 3 bases and J 5 bases, with 8 bases left between them. Germline V gene lookup returns CDR1 DFQATT and CDR2 SNEGSKA (reference sequence). This sample also appeared in a second study, on T cells in Graves' hyperthyroidism and ophthalmopathy.

This sample comprised peripheral blood mononuclear cells (PBMCs), obtained at new diagnosis, from a patient treated with antithyroid drugs. The receptor was derived from a man in his forties with Graves disease. J is TRBJ2-7 and V is TRBV20-1; maybe TRBD1 (5 bases). The CDR3 DNA follows: TGCAGTGCTAGTTTCAGGGACGAGCAGTACTTC. Translated, it gives CSASFRDEQYF.